The entry below gives a single T cell receptor (beta chain) sequence along with its context. What it binds is not known. The sample comes from a study of radiotherapy plus CTLA-4 blockade in lung cancer. Turning to the study itself: Objective responses were recorded in 15% to 20% of patients, with disease control recorded in 25% to 35%.

The trim removed 3 bases at V and 8 bases at J, leaving 2 bases unmatched. The CDR3 loop spans 13 amino acids. CDR1 is SGDLS, CDR2 YYNGEE, per germline. Assay used: immunoSEQ multiplex PCR; TCRdb lists only in-frame clones, some missing. In the table there are approximately 53,000 clones, roughly 81% of which are singletons. General study findings and limits: Dynamics of early blood T cell clones, together with interferon-beta, were reportedly the best predictors of response. After treatment with radiotherapy plus ipilimumab, TCR clones that came from the tumor expanded in blood.

Sequencing was performed on peripheral blood, taken from a patient treated with radiotherapy plus ipilimumab. The sequence derives from a human donor with non-small cell lung cancer whose response to radiotherapy plus ipilimumab could not be evaluated. The genes are TRBV9 and TRBJ2-4, with TRBD1 matching over 10 bases. The CDR3 here is CASSAGTGDIQYF. In nucleotides, the CDR3 is TGTGCCAGCAGCGCCGGGACAGGGGACATTCAGTACTTC. The full variable domain, completed using reference TRBV9 and TRBJ2-4, is DSGVTQTPKHLITATGQRVTLRCSPRSGDLSVYWYQQSLDQGLQFLIQYYNGEERAKGNILERFSAQQFPDLHSELNLSSLELGDSALYFCASSAGTGDIQYFGAGTRLSVL.